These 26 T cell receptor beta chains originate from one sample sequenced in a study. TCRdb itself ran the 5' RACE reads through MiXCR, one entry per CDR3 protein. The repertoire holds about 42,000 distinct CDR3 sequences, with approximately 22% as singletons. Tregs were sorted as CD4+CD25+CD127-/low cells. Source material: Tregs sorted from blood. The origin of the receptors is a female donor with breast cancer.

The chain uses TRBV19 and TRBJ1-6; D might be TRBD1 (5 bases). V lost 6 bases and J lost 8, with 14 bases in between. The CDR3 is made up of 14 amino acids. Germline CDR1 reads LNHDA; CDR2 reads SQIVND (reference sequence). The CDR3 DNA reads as TGTGCCAGTAGCCCGACAGCGTTCGATTCACCCCTCCACTTT. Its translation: CASSPTAFDSPLHF.

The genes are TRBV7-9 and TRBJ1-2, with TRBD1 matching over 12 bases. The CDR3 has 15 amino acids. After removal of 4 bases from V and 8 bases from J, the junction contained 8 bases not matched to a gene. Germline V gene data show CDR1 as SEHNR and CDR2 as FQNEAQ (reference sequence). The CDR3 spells CASSSPGQGAQGYTF. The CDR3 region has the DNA TGTGCCAGCAGCTCGCCGGGACAGGGGGCGCAGGGCTACACCTTC. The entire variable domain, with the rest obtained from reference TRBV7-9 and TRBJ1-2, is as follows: DTGVSQNPRHKITKRGQNVTFRCDPISEHNRLYWYRQTLGQGPEFLTYFQNEAQLEKSRLLSDRFSAERPKGSFSTLEIQRTEQGDSAMYLCASSSPGQGAQGYTFGSGTRLTVV.

The CDR3 loop reads CASSIDQTGELFF. The CDR3 DNA reads TGTGCCAGCAGCATCGACCAGACGGGAGAGCTGTTTTTT. The V gene is TRBV7-3, the J gene TRBJ2-2; TRBD2 might be the D (5 bases). The V end lost 5 bases, the J end lost 11 bases, and 15 bases lay between the germline ends. CDR1 and CDR2 from the germline V gene are SGHTA and FQGTGA. This CDR3 region has 13 residues.

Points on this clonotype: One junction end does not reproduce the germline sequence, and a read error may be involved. This CDR3 is CASSQARQDTDTQYF. CDR3 bases: TGTGCTAGCAGCCAAGCCCGACAGGACACAGATACGCAGTATTTT. The rearrangement joins TRBV14 to TRBJ2-3; D might be TRBD1 (6 bases). CDR3 size: 15 residues. Germline lookup yields CDR1 SGHDN and CDR2 FVKESK. Variable domain in full (rest from reference TRBV14 and TRBJ2-3): EAGVTQFPSHSVIEKGQTVTLRCDPISGHDNLYWYRRVMGKEIKFLLHFVKESKQDESGMPNNRFLAERTGGTYSTLKVQPAELEDSGVYFCASSQARQDTDTQYFGPGTRLTVL.

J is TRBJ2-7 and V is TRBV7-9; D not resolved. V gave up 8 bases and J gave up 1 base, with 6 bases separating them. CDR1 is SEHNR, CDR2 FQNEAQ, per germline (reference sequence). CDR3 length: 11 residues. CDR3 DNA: TGTGCCAGCGCGAGTTCCTACGAGCAGTACTTC. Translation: CASASSYEQYF.

The CDR3 protein is CASSPSEGETQYF. CDR3 DNA: TGTGCCAGCTCGCCATCAGAGGGGGAGACCCAGTACTTC. J is TRBJ2-5 and V is TRBV18, with D perhaps being TRBD1 or TRBD2 (5 bases each). Germline V lookup: CDR1 KGHSH, CDR2 LQKENI. This CDR3 has 13 amino acids. With 6 bases removed from V and 5 bases from J, the gap between germline ends came to 13 bases.

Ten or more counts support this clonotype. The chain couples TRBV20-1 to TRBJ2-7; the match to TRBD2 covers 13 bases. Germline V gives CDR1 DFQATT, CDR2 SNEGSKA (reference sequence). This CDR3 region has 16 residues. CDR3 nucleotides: TGCAGCGCCCTAGCCGCGGGACTAGCGGGGACCTACGAGCAGTACTTC. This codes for CSALAAGLAGTYEQYF.

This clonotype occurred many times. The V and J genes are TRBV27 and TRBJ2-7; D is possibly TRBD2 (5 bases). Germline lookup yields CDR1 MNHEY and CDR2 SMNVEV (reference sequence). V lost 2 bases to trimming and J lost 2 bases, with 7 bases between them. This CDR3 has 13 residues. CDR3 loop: CASSLAEAYEQYF. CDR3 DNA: TGTGCCAGCAGTTTAGCGGAGGCCTACGAGCAGTACTTC.

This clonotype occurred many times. CDR3 nucleotides: TGCGCCAGCAGCCAAAACGGGGGGAGAAACGAGCAGTACTTC. As protein: CASSQNGGRNEQYF. The V and J genes are TRBV4-1 and TRBJ2-7, with TRBD2 identical over 7 bases. J gave up 5 bases and V 2 bases, and 6 bases lay outside the gene matches. This CDR3 has 14 residues. Looked up from germline, CDR1 is MGHRA and CDR2 is YSYEKL.

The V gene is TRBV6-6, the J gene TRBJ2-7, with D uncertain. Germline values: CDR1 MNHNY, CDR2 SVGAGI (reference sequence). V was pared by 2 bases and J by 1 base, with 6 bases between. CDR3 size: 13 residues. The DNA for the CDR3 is TGTGCCAGCAGTTACGGGAAATCCTACGAGCAGTACTTC. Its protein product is CASSYGKSYEQYF.

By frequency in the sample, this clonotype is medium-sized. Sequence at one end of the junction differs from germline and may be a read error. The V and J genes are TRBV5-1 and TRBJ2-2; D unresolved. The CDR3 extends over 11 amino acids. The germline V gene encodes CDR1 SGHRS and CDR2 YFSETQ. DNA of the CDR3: TGTGCCAGCAGTTTAGCCGGGGAGCTGTTTTTT. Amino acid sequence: CASSLAGELFF.

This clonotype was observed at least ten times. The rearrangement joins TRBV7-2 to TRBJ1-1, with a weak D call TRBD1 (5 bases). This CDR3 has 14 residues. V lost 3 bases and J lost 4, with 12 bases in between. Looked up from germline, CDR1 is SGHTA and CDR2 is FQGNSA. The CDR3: CASSFAGGGTEAFF. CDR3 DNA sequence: TGTGCCAGCAGCTTTGCCGGGGGTGGCACTGAAGCTTTCTTT.

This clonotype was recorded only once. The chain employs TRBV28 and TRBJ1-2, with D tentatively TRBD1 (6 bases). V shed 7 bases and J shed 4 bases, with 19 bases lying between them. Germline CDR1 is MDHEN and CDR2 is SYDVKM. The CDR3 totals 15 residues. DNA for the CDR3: TGTGCCAGCACCTACCTAGGAGGGGGACTCTATGGCTACACCTTC. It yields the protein CASTYLGGGLYGYTF.

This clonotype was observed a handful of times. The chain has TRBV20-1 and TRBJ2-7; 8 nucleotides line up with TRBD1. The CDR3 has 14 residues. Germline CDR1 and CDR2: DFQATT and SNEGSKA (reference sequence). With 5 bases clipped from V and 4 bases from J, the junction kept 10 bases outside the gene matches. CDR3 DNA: TGCAGTGCTTATCGACCAGGGGGCTCTTACGAGCAGTACTTC. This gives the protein CSAYRPGGSYEQYF.

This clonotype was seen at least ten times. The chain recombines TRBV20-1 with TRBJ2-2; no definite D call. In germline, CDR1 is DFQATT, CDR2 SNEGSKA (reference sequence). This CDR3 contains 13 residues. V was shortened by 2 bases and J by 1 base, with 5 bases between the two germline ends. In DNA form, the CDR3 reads TGCAGTGCTAGACCCCTGAACACCGGGGAGCTGTTTTTT. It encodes CSARPLNTGELFF.

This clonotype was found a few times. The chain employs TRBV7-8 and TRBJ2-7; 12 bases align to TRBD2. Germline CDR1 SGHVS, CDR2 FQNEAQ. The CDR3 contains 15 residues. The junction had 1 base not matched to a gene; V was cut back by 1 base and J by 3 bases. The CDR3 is CASSLGLAGVYEQYF. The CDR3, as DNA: TGTGCCAGCAGCTTAGGACTAGCGGGAGTCTACGAGCAGTACTTC.

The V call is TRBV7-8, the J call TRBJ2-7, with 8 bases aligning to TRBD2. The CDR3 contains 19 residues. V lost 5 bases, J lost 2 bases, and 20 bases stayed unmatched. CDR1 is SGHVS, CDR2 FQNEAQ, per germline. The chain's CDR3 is CASSDGVRISPGGAYEQYF. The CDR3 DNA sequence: TGTGCCAGCAGCGACGGAGTGCGCATTAGCCCGGGAGGGGCCTACGAGCAGTACTTC.

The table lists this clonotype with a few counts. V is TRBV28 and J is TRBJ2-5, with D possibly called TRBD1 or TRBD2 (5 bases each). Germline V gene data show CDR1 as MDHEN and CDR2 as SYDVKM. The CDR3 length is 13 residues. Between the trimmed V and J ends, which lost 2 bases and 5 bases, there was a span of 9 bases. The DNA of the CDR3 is TGTGCCAGCAGTTTACAGGGCGGGGAGACCCAGTACTTC. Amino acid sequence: CASSLQGGETQYF.

CDR3: CASSGANTGELFF. The DNA for the CDR3 is TGTGCCAGCAGCGGGGCGAACACCGGGGAGCTGTTTTTT. This chain connects TRBV6-4 to TRBJ2-2, with D possibly TRBD2 on 5 matching bases. The germline gives CDR1 MRHNA, CDR2 SNTAGT. V lost 6 bases, J lost 0 bases, and 5 bases lay in between. The CDR3 has 13 residues.

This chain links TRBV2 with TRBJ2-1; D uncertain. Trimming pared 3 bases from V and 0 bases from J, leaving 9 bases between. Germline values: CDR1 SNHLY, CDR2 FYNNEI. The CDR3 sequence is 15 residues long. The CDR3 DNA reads TGTGCCAGCAGTGAGACGGTTAGCTCCTACAATGAGCAGTTCTTC. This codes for CASSETVSSYNEQFF.

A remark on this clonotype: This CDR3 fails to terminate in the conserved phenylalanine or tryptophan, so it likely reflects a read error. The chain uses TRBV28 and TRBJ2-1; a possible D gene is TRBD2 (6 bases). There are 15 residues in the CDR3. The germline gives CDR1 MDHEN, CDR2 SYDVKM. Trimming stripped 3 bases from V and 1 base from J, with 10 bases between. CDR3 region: CASSFGGNSYNEQFL. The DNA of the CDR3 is TGTGCCAGCAGTTTTGGGGGGAATTCCTACAATGAGCAGTTCCTC.

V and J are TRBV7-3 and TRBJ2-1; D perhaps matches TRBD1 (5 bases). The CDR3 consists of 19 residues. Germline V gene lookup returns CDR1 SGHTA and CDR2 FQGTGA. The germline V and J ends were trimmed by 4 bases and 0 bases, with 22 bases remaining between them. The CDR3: CASSSNLRPQASSYNEQFF. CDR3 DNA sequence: TGTGCCAGCAGCTCTAACTTACGACCACAGGCTAGCTCCTACAATGAGCAGTTCTTC.

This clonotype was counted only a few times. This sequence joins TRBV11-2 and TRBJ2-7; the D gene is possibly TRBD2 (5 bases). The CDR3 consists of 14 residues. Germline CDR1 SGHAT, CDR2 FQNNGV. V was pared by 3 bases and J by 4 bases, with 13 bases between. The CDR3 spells CASSFGLASYEQYF. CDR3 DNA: TGTGCCAGCAGCTTTGGGCTAGCTTCATACGAGCAGTACTTC.

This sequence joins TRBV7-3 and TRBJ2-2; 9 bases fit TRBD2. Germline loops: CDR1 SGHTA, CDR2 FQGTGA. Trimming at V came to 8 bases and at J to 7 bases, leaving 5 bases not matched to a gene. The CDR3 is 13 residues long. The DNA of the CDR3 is TGTGCCAGCGTAGCGGGAGTGGGCGGGGAGCTGTTTTTT. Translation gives CASVAGVGGELFF.

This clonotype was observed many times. The CDR3 region has the DNA TGCGCCAGCAGCCAAGGGAAGGGACAGGCCTACGAGCAGTACTTC. Translation: CASSQGKGQAYEQYF. The chain joins TRBV4-1 to TRBJ2-7, with TRBD1 identical over 8 bases. The CDR3 is made up of 15 amino acids. Trimming at V came to 1 base and at J to 2 bases, leaving 4 bases not matched to a gene. CDR1 MGHRA and CDR2 YSYEKL come from the germline V gene.

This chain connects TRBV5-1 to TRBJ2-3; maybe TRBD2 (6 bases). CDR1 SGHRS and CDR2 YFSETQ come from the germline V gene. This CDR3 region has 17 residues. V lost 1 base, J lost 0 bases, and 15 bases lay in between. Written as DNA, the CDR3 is TGCGCCAGCAGCTTGTTGGGTAGCGGAACGAGCACAGATACGCAGTATTTT. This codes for CASSLLGSGTSTDTQYF.